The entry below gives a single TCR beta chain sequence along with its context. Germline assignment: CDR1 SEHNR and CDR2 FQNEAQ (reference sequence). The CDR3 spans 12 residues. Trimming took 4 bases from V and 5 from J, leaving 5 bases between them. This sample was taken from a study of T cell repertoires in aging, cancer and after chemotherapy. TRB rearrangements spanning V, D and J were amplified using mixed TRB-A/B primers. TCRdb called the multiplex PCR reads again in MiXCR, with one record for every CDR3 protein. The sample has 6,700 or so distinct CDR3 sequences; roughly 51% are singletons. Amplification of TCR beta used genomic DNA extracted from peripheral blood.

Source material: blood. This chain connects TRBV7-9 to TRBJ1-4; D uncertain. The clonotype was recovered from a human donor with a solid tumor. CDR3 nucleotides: TGTGCCAGCAGCTCCGGCAATGAAAAACTGTTTTTT. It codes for CASSSGNEKLFF.